This T cell receptor (beta chain) was sequenced for a study of Ad26.COV2.S vaccination and SARS-CoV-2 variants. Study information: Once, or twice with 56 days between doses, Ad26.COV2.S was given intramuscularly. Study outcomes and limitations: Reported findings describe substantial breadth in spike-specific CD8+ and CD4+ T cell responses following vaccination. The analyses of TCR breadth and depth may have understated the size of total T cell responses.

A word on this clone: As yet, its antigen is unknown.

The treatment: about 20 received Ad26.COV2.S at low or high dose, single or two shots; roughly 5 received placebo; per-sample allocation not given. On day 63 after the first injection, vaccine and placebo recipients gave samples. TCRdb's copy holds only in-frame clones and misses some; the assay was immunoSEQ multiplex PCR. The sample includes approximately 410,000 clones, 70% to 90% of them seen just once. V lost 0 bases and J 2 bases, leaving 10 bases between the germline ends. CDR3 size: 15 residues. From germline, CDR1 is LGHNA and CDR2 YNFKEQ. The sequence derives from a person aged 18-60 years who received the Ad26.COV2.S COVID-19 vaccine or a placebo. V usage is TRBV4-2 and J usage is TRBJ2-5; tentative D call: TRBD1 (6 bases). The material sequenced was peripheral blood, taken in a trial of Ad26.COV2.S vaccine versus placebo. In DNA, the CDR3 is TGTGCCAGCAGCCAAGAGGGACAAAAACAAGAGACCCAGTACTTC. Translation gives CASSQEGQKQETQYF.